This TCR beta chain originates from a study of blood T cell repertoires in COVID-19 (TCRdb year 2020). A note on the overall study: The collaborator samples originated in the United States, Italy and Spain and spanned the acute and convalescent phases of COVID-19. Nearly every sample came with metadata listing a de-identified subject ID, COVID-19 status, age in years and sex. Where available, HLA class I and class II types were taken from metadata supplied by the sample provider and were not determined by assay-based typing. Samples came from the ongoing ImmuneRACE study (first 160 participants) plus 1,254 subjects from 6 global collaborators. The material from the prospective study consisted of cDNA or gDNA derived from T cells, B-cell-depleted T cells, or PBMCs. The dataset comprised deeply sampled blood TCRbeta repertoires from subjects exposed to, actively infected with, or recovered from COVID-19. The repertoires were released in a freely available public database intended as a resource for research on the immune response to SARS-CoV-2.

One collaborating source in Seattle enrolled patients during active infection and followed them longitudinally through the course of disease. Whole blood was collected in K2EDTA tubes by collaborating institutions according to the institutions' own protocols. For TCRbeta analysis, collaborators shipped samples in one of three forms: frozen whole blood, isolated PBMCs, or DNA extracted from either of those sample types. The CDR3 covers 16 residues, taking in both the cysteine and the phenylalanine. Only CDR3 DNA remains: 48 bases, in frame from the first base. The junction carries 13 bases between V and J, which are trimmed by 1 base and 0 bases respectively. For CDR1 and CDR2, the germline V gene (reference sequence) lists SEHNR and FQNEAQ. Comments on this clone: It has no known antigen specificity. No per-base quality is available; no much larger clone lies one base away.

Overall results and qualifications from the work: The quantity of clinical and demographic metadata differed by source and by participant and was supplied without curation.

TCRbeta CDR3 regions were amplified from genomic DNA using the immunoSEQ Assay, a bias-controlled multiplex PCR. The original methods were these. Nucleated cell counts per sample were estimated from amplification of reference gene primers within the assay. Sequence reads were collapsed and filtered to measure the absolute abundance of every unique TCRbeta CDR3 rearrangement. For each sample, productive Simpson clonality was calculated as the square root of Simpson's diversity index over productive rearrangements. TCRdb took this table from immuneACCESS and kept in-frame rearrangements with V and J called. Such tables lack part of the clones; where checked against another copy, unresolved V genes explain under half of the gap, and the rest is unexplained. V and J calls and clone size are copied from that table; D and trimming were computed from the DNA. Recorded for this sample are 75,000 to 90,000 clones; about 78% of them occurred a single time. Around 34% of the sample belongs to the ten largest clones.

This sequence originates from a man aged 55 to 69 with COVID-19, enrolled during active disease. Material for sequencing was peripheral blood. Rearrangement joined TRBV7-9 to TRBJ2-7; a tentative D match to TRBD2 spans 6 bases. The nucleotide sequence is TGTGCCAGCAGCTTAGTCTTAGGACTATTCTCCTACGAGCAGTACTTC. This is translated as CASSLVLGLFSYEQYF.